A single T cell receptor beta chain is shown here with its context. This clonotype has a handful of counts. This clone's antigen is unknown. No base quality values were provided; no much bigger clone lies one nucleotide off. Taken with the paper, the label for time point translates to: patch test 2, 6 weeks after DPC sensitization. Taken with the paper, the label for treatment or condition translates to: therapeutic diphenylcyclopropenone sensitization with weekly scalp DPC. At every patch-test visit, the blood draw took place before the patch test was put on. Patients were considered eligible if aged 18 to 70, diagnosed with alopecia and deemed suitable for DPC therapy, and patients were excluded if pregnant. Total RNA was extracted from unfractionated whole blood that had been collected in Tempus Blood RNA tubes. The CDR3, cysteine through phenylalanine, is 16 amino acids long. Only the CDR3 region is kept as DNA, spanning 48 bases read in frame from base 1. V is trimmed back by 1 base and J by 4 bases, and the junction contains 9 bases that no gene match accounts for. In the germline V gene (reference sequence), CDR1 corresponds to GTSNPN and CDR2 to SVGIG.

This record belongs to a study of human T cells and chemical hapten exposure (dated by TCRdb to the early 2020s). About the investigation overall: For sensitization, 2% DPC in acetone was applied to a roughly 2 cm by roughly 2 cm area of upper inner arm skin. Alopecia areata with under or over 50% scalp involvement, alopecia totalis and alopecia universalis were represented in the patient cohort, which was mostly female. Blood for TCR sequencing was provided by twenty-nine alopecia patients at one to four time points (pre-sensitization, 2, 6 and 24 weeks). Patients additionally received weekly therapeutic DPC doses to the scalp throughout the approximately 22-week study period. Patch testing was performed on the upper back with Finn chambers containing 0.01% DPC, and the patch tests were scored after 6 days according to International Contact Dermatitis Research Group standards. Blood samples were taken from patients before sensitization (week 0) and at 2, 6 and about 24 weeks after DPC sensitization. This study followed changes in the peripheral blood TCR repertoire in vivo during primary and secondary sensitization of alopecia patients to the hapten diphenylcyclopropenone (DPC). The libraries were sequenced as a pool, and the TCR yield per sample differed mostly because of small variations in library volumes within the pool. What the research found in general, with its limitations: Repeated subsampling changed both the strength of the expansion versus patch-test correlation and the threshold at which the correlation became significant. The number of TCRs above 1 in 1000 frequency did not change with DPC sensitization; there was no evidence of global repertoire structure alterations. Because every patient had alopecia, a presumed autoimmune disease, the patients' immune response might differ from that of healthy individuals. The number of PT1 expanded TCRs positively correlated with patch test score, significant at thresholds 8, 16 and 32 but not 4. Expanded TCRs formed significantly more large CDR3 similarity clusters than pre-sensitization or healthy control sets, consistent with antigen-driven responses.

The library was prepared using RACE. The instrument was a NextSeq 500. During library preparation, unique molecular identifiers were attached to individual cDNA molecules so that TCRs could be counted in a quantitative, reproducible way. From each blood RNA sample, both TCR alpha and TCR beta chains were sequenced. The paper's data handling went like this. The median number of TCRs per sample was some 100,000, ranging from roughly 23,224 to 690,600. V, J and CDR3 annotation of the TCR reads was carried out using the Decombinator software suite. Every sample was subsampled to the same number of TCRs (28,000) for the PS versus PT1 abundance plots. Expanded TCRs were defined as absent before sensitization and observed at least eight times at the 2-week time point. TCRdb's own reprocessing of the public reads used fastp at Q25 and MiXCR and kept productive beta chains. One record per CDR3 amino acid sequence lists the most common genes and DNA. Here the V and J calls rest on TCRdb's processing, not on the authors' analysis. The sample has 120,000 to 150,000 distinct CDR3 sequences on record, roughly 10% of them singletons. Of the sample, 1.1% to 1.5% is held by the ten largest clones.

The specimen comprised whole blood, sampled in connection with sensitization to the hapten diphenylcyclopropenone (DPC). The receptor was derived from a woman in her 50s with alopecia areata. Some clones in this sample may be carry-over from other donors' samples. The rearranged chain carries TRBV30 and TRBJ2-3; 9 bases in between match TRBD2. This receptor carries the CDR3 CAWSGVAGVGSDTQYF. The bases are TGTGCCTGGAGTGGAGTAGCGGGAGTTGGATCAGATACGCAGTATTTT.